These T cell receptor beta chains were read from a single sample in a study of blood T cells in healthy people across ages. TCRdb reanalysed the 5' RACE reads using MiXCR and keeps one entry per CDR3 protein. The sample includes about 800,000 distinct CDR3 sequences, 55% to 70% of them seen just once. The sequenced sample was blood. Receptor source: a man aged 25 to 40 in good health. The CDR3 runs from the conserved cysteine through the conserved F or W.

14,TRBV20-1,TRBJ2-7,CSARGDTSSYEQYF
14,TRBV3-1,TRBJ1-1,CASSQILENTEAFF
16,TRBV2,TRBJ2-1,CASSGRPGLAVNEQFF
16,TRBV6-2/TRBV6-3,TRBJ2-6,CASSSLGTSGANVLTF
13,TRBV3-1,TRBJ2-1,CASSHNGGTEQFF
14,TRBV25-1,TRBJ2-7,CASRGGLNGYEQYF
17,TRBV11-2,TRBJ2-6,CASSLVILSTGANVLTF
14,TRBV28,TRBJ1-2,CASSRPGGNYGYTF
13,TRBV3-1,TRBJ2-7,CASSQEISYEQYF
14,TRBV9,TRBJ1-2,CASSVGFPGYGYTF
15,TRBV4-2,TRBJ1-6,CASSQVVGYNSPLHF
15,TRBV4-2,TRBJ2-5,CASSDQPTGLETQYF
14,TRBV5-1,TRBJ2-7,CASSLDGSFYEQYF
13,TRBV4-2,TRBJ2-2,CASSQSSAGELFF
16,TRBV9,TRBJ1-4,CASSARGTATNEKLFF
10,TRBV29-1,TRBJ1-1,CSVYHTEAFF
15,TRBV6-2/TRBV6-3,TRBJ1-5,CASSRGTGSTQPQHF
13,TRBV3-1,-,CASSQDPLSEQYF
15,TRBV20-1,TRBJ2-7,CSARDPGRARGEQYF
15,TRBV4-2,TRBJ1-1,CASRPGGVENTEAFF
17,TRBV4-2,TRBJ1-6,CASSQPLTGEGNSPLHF
13,TRBV5-1,TRBJ2-5,CASSDVGGETQYF
18,TRBV7-2,TRBJ2-7,CASSSTPPGQGRPYEQYF
16,TRBV20-1,TRBJ2-2,CSAEASGRGNTGELFF
14,TRBV4-1,TRBJ2-3,CASSQDARLDTQYF
14,TRBV5-4,TRBJ2-4,CASSASGTTNIQYF
13,TRBV7-3,TRBJ2-3,CASGEQGADTQYF
13,TRBV20-1,TRBJ2-1,CSAGLAGFNEQFF
14,TRBV12-3/TRBV12-4,TRBJ1-2,CASSSTGKGYGYTF
16,TRBV20-1,TRBJ2-6,CSARDRPGSGANVLTF
18,TRBV5-1,TRBJ2-3,CASSLAWTSGDNTDTQYF
11,TRBV7-2,TRBJ2-5,CASSPQETHYF
15,TRBV20-1,TRBJ1-5,CSARAGAGSNQPQHF
12,TRBV7-8,TRBJ2-5,CASAQTQETQYF
13,TRBV28,TRBJ2-1,CASNRQGANEQFF
14,TRBV6-2/TRBV6-3,TRBJ2-1,CASGWGQGGNEQFF
18,TRBV28,TRBJ2-6,CASSYGGAFSSGANVLTF
15,TRBV20-1,TRBJ2-5,CSALRTSGNQETQYF
16,TRBV6-1,TRBJ2-3,CASTYPPGQGQDTQYF
14,TRBV7-2,TRBJ2-7,CASSTSPGAYEQYF
13,TRBV5-6,TRBJ2-1,CASSRGGHNEQFF
14,TRBV20-1,TRBJ2-5,CSARGLEGWETQYF
15,TRBV9,TRBJ2-3,CASSGGLARTDTQYF
15,TRBV7-9,TRBJ1-1,CASSLAQVENTEAFF
14,TRBV7-2,TRBJ1-2,CASSLADRGGGYTF
14,TRBV5-1,TRBJ2-7,CASSMDSTLYEQYF
15,TRBV11-2,TRBJ1-1,CASSLGYTLITEAFF
15,TRBV10-3,TRBJ2-7,CAIRLGDGDWDEQYF